One sample yielded the 3 T cell receptor beta chains listed below, sequenced in a study of Ad26.COV2.S vaccination and SARS-CoV-2 variants (dated by TCRdb to the early 2020s). Library prep was done by the immunoSEQ multiplex PCR assay. TCRdb's version of the immuneACCESS table is confined to in-frame rearrangements and falls short of the full clone set. An unresolved V gene accounts for under half of the shortfall where checked; the remainder is of unknown origin. In this sample the table shows approximately 350,000 clones, roughly 80% of which occur a single time. The leading ten clones occupy 7.4% of the sample. The treatment or condition label on this specimen signifies: around 19 received Ad26.COV2.S at low or high dose, single or two shots; roughly 5 received placebo; per-sample allocation not given. For vaccine and placebo recipients, repertoires were sequenced using samples collected on day 63 after the first injection.

Specimen: peripheral blood, collected in a trial of Ad26.COV2.S vaccine versus placebo. These receptors came from a person aged 18-60 years who received the Ad26.COV2.S COVID-19 vaccine or a placebo.

The chain recombines TRBV5-4 with TRBJ2-4; TRBD2 aligns across 7 bases. The J segment lost 4 bases and the V segment lost 4 bases, leaving 5 bases of the junction unmatched. The CDR3 loop spans 14 amino acids. Germline values: CDR1 SGHNT, CDR2 YYREEE (reference sequence). The CDR3 DNA is TGTGCCAGCAGCCTACGGGGAGGGAAAAACATTCAGTACTTC. This gives the protein CASSLRGGKNIQYF.

The chain couples TRBV13 to TRBJ1-2; 8 bases match TRBD1. V trimming: 0 bases; J trimming: 8 bases; junction bases outside the gene matches: 2. This CDR3 is built from 13 residues. The germline V gene has CDR1 PRHDT and CDR2 FYEKMQ (reference sequence). CDR3 DNA: TGTGCCAGCAGCTTAGGCAGGGGGCGAGGCTACACCTTC. Translated, it gives CASSLGRGRGYTF.

The rearrangement uses TRBV3-1 (or the pseudogene TRBV3-2) and TRBJ2-7, with 7 bases matching TRBD2. The CDR3 loop spans 13 amino acids. The ends lost 5 bases at V and 7 bases at J; junction bases unmatched: 8. CDR1 is LGHDT, CDR2 YNNKEL, per germline (reference sequence). The CDR3 DNA is TGTGCCAGCAGCGCGACTAGCTCGGGAGAGCAGTACTTC. Protein sequence: CASSATSSGEQYF.